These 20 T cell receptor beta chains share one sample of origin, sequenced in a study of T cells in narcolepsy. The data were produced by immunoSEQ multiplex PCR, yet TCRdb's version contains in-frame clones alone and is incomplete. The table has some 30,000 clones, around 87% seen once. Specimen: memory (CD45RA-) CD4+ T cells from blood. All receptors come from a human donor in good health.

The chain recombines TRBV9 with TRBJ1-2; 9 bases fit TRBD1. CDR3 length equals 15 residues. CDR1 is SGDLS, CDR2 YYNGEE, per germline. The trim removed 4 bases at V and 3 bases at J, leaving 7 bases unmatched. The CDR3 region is CASSRKGQGHYGYTF. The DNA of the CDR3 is TGTGCCAGCAGCCGGAAGGGACAGGGACACTATGGCTACACCTTC.

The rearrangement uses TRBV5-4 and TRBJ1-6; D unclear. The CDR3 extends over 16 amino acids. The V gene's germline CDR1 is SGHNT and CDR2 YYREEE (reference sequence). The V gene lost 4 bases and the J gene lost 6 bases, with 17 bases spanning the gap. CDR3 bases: TGTGCCAGCAGCCCCAGATCCAGCTTCACTAATTCACCCCTCCACTTT. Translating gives CASSPRSSFTNSPLHF.

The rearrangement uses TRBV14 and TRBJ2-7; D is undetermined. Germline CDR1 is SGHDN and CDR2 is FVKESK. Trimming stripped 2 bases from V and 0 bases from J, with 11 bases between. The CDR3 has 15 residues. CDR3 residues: CASSQKWRSSYEQYF. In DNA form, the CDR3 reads TGTGCCAGCAGCCAAAAGTGGCGATCCTCCTACGAGCAGTACTTC.

CDR3 DNA sequence: TGTGCCAGCAGCTTCCGAGGGGGAGGGGACACCGGGGAGCTGTTTTTT. This gives the protein CASSFRGGGDTGELFF. The rearrangement links TRBV5-5 to TRBJ2-2, with D tentatively TRBD2 (7 bases). The germline V and J ends were trimmed by 2 bases and 3 bases, with 14 bases remaining between them. This CDR3 comprises 16 residues. Germline V CDR1 and CDR2: SGHKS, YYEKEE (reference sequence).

The CDR3 sequence: CASSLWGGEMNTEAFF. The CDR3 DNA reads TGTGCCAGCAGTTTATGGGGGGGTGAAATGAACACTGAAGCTTTCTTT. The V gene is TRBV27, the J gene TRBJ1-1; D might be TRBD1 (5 bases). Deletions cut 1 base from V and 0 bases from J, with 12 bases between. The germline V gene encodes CDR1 MNHEY and CDR2 SMNVEV (reference sequence). The CDR3 sequence is 16 residues long.

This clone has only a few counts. For the CDR3, the DNA is TGTGCCAGTACTACGGGCGGGGGCAGGACTGAAGCTTTCTTT. Its protein is CASTTGGGRTEAFF. The V call is TRBV19, the J call TRBJ1-1; possibly TRBD1 for D (6 bases). The CDR3 extends over 14 amino acids. Trimming removed 7 bases from V and 5 bases from J, with 17 bases in between. Germline assignment: CDR1 LNHDA and CDR2 SQIVND (reference sequence).

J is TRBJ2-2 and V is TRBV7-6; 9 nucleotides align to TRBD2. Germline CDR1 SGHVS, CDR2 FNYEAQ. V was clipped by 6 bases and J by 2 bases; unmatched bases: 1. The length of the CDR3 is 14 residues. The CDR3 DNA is TGTGCCAGCAGGACTAGCGGAAACACCGGGGAGCTGTTTTTT. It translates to CASRTSGNTGELFF.

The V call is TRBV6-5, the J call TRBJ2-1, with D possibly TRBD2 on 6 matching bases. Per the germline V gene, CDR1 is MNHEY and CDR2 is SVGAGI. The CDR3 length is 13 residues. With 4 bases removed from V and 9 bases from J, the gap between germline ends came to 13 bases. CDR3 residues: CASSFPTRGEQFF. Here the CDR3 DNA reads TGTGCCAGCAGTTTCCCGACTAGAGGTGAGCAGTTCTTC.

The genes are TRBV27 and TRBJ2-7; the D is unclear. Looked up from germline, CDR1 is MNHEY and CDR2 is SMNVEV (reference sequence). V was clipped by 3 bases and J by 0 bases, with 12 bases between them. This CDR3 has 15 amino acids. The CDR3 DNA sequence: TGTGCCAGCAGTTTGAGAGGAATCAGCTCCTACGAGCAGTACTTC. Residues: CASSLRGISSYEQYF.

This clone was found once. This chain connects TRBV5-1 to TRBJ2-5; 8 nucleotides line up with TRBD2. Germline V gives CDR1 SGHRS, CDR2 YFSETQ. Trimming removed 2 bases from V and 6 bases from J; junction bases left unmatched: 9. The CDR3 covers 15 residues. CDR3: CASSFTAGEGKTQYF. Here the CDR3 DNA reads TGCGCCAGCAGCTTCACAGCGGGAGAGGGGAAGACCCAGTACTTC.

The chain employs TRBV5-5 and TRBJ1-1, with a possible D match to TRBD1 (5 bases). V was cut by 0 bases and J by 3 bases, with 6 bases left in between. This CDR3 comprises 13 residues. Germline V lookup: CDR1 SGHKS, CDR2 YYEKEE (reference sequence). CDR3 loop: CASSLGGDTEAFF. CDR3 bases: TGTGCCAGCAGCTTGGGAGGGGACACTGAAGCTTTCTTT.

The CDR3 region is CASSWGQGDSPLHF. CDR3 in DNA: TGTGCCAGCAGCTGGGGACAGGGGGATTCACCCCTCCACTTT. This rearrangement joins TRBV7-3 to TRBJ1-6, with 11 bases that match TRBD1. J gave up 8 bases and V 4 bases, and 1 base lay outside the gene matches. The CDR3 is 14 residues long. CDR1 and CDR2 (germline): SGHTA, FQGTGA.

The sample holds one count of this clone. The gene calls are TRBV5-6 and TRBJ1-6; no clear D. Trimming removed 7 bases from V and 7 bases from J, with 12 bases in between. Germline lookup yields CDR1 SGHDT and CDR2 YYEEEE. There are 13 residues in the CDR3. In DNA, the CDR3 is TGTGCCAGCTCGCCGGACCCCAATTCACCCCTCCACTTT. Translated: CASSPDPNSPLHF.

The chain's CDR3 is CATSRDRGRYEQYF. The CDR3 nucleotides are TGTGCCACCAGCAGAGACCGAGGGAGATACGAGCAGTACTTC. The chain employs TRBV15 and TRBJ2-7; D might be TRBD2 (5 bases). The length of the CDR3 is 14 residues. V was cut by 0 bases and J by 4 bases, with 10 bases left in between. CDR1 and CDR2 from the germline V gene are LNHNV and YYDKDF (reference sequence). Combining the CDR3 with reference TRBV15 and TRBJ2-7 gives the whole variable domain DAMVIQNPRYQVTQFGKPVTLSCSQTLNHNVMYWYQQKSSQAPKLLFHYYDKDFNNEADTPDNFQSRRPNTSFCFLDIRSPGLGDTAMYLCATSRDRGRYEQYFGPGTRLTVT.

The DNA of the CDR3 is TGTGCCAGTAGGGGAGTTGGAATCTATGGCTACACCTTC. Translating it yields CASRGVGIYGYTF. This chain connects TRBV19 to TRBJ1-2, with D unclear. V lost 6 bases, J lost 4 bases, and 12 bases lay in between. Germline V gives CDR1 LNHDA, CDR2 SQIVND (reference sequence). This CDR3 contains 13 residues. Using reference TRBV19 and TRBJ1-2 for the parts outside the CDR3, the full variable domain is DGGITQSPKYLFRKEGQNVTLSCEQNLNHDAMYWYRQDPGQGLRLIYYSQIVNDFQKGDIAEGYSVSREKKESFPLTVTSAQKNPTAFYLCASRGVGIYGYTFGSGTRLTVV.

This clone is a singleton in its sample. The CDR3 spells CASSLLARSEQYF. The CDR3 nucleotides are TGTGCCAGCAGCTTGTTGGCTAGATCGGAGCAGTACTTC. V usage is TRBV5-6 and J usage is TRBJ2-7; the D is unclear. The ends were cut back, 1 base at V and 7 bases at J, with 12 bases in the middle. CDR3 length equals 13 residues. CDR1 is SGHDT, CDR2 YYEEEE, per germline.

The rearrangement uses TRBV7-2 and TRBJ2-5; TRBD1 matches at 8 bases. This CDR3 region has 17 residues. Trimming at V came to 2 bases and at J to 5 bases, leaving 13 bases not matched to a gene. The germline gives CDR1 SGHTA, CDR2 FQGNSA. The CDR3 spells CASSLFPRTGIGETQYF. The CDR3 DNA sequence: TGTGCCAGCAGCTTATTCCCTAGGACAGGGATAGGGGAGACCCAGTACTTC.

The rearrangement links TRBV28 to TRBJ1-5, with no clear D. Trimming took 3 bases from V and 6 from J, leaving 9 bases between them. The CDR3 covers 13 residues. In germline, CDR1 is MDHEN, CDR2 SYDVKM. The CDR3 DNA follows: TGTGCCAGCAGTTTCCCCCGGGGTCAGCCCCAGCATTTT. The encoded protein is CASSFPRGQPQHF.

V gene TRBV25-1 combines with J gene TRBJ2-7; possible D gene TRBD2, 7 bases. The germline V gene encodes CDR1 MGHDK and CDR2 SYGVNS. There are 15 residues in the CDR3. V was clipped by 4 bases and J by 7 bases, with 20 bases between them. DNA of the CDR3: TGTGCCAGCAGTGGGGGAGAGGCGGGGGCGGAAGAGCAGTACTTC. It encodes CASSGGEAGAEEQYF.

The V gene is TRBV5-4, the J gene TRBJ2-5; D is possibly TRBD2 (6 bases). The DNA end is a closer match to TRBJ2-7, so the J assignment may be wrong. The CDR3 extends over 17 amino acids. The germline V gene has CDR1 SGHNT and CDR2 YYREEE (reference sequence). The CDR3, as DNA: TGTGCCAGCAGCCCTGCCCACGGGACTTCTAACCGGGGCGAGCAGTACTTC. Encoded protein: CASSPAHGTSNRGEQYF.